This TCR beta chain derives from a study of cytomegalovirus exposure and HLA in healthy donors. As to this clone: The antigen is undetermined.

Amplification used 60 Vbeta primers and 13 Jbeta primers. Sequencing was performed with immunoSEQ multiplex PCR; in TCRdb, only in-frame clones are kept and a portion is missing. This table holds about 110,000 clones, around 86% found once. The CDR3 runs 15 residues. CDR1 KGHSH and CDR2 LQKENI come from the germline V gene. V was trimmed by 6 bases and J by 0 bases, leaving 14 bases between them. Study-level results: There was a cluster of highly shared sequence variants that was likely a sequencing artifact. About 87% or about 30% of the time was how often most TCR beta V segments were productive, according to an earlier analysis. In a later analysis, donors in an Asian-associated ancestry cluster reportedly had fewer N-insertions in productive TCRs than the cohort mean.

The chain joins TRBV18 to TRBJ1-2, with a possible D match to TRBD1 (6 bases). Material for sequencing was PBMCs. This TCR derives from a middle-aged man in good health and CMV-seronegative. Written as DNA, the CDR3 is TGTGCCAGCTCCCTGGGCGGACAGCCTAACTATGGCTACACCTTC. Translation gives CASSLGGQPNYGYTF.